This T cell receptor (beta chain) was identified in a study of cytomegalovirus exposure and HLA in healthy donors. This clone has only one observation. What it binds is unknown. General study findings and limits: Per published reports, the classifier diagnosed cytomegalovirus status with high specificity and sensitivity. There were some public TCRs occurring in many donors, but most TCR sequences were rare. Altogether, about 160 TCR beta chains were recorded as cytomegalovirus-associated.

Losses at the gene ends were 10 bases for V and 5 bases for J; bases not matched to a gene: 5. Per the germline V gene, CDR1 is MNHEY and CDR2 is SVGAGI. This CDR3 contains 12 residues. While the first cohort had fewer than 850 subjects, the donors belonged to the separate validation cohort of 120 subjects. Libraries were prepared by immunoSEQ multiplex PCR; TCRdb keeps only in-frame clonotypes and omits some of them. The sample comprises approximately 150,000 clones, about nine tenths of which are singletons, and roughly 3% rests with the top ten. Specimen: PBMCs. This clonotype was obtained from a man aged 18 to 29 in good health and CMV-seropositive. This sequence joins TRBV6-5 and TRBJ2-5, with 9 positions matching TRBD1. The CDR3 here is CATQGQGETQYF. The CDR3 nucleotides are TGTGCCACCCAGGGACAGGGTGAGACCCAGTACTTC.